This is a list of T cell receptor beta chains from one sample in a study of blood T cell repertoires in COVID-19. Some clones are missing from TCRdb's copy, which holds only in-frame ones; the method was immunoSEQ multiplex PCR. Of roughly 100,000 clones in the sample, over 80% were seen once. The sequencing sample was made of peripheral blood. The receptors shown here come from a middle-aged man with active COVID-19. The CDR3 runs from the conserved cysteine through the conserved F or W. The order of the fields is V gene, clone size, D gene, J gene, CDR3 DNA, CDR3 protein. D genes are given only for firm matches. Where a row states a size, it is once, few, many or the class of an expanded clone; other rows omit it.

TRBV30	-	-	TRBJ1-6	TGTGCCTGGAAATATTTGACAGAATACTATAATTCACCCCTCCACTTT	CAWKYLTEYYNSPLHF
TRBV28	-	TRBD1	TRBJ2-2	TGTGCCAGCAGGAACAGGGGAAGGACCGGGGAGCTGTTTTTT	CASRNRGRTGELFF
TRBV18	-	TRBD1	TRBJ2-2	TGTGCCAGCTTAAAACAGGGGGAAATGAACACCGGGGAGCTGTTTTTT	CASLKQGEMNTGELFF
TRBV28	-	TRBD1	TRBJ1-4	TGTGCCAGCAGTCTTACGTGGGACAGGGTAGCAACTAATGAAAAACTGTTTTTT	CASSLTWDRVATNEKLFF
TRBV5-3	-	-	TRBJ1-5	TGTGCCAGAAGCCCTAACGATCCGGGAGGTAGCAATCAGCCCCAGCATTTT	CARSPNDPGGSNQPQHF
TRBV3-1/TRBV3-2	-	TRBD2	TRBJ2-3	TGTGCCAGCAGCCGCCGGGCGGGACTAGCGGAGTCAGATACGCAGTATTTT	CASSRRAGLAESDTQYF
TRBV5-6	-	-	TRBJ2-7	TGTGCCAGCAGTCCCCGGGGGTATAGAGCCTACGAGCAGTACTTC	CASSPRGYRAYEQYF
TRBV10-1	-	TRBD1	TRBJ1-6	TGCGCCAGCAGTGAACAGGGGTATTCACCCCTCCACTTT	CASSEQGYSPLHF
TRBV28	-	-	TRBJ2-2	TGTGCCAGCAGTTTTGGGGAGTTCTATACCGGGGAGCTGTTTTTT	CASSFGEFYTGELFF
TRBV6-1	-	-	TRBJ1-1	TGTGCCAGCAGTGAAGAAGTTAACGGAGTGAACACTGAAGCTTTCTTT	CASSEEVNGVNTEAFF
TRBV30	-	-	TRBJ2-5	TGTGCCTCCCTTCCAAGGGAGCAAGAGACCCAGTACTTC	CASLPREQETQYF
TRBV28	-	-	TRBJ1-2	TGTGCCAGCAGTTCCCCAGGGGACCTCTATGGCTACACCTTC	CASSSPGDLYGYTF
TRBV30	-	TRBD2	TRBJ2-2	TGTGCCTGGAGACTAGCGGGAGGATACACCGGGGAGCTGTTTTTT	CAWRLAGGYTGELFF
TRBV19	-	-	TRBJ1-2	TGTGCCAGTAGTCCAGGGCGAGGGAGGCTGGATGGCTACACCTTC	CASSPGRGRLDGYTF
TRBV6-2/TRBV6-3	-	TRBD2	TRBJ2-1	TGTGCCAGCAGTTACTCTGGGACTAGCGGGAGGGCCCGGCAGTTCTTC	CASSYSGTSGRARQFF
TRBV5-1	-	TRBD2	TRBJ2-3	TGCGCCAGCAGCTTGGCCGCTAGCGGGAGGACAGATACGCAGTATTTT	CASSLAASGRTDTQYF
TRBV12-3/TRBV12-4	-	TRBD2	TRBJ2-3	TGTGCCAGCACGGGAGGGCCAGATACGCAGTATTTT	CASTGGPDTQYF
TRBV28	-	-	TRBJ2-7	TGTGCCAGTTCCCTTGGGGGCTTCACCTACGAGCAGTACTTC	CASSLGGFTYEQYF
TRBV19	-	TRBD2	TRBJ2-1	TGTGCCAGTACCATGGGACTAGCGGGAGTAAATGAGCAGTTCTTC	CASTMGLAGVNEQFF
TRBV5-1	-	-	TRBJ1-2	TGCGCCAGCAGCTTGGGAACCGGGACGGGGGGTGGCTACACCTTC	CASSLGTGTGGGYTF
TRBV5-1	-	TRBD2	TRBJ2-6	TGCGCCAGCAGCTTGGGTTTCCCTAGCGGGAGATCTGGGGCCAACGTCCTGACTTTC	CASSLGFPSGRSGANVLTF
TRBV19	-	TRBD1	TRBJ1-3	TGTGCCAGTACTCCGGGACAGTCCTCTGGAAACACCATATATTTT	CASTPGQSSGNTIYF
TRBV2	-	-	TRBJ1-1	TGTGCCAGCACGGCGAGGGAAGGAAGCACTGAAGCTTTCTTT	CASTAREGSTEAFF
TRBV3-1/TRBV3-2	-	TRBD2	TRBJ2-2	TGTGCCAGCAGCCAAGGGTCCGGACTAGCGGGGGACACCGGGGAGCTGTTTTTT	CASSQGSGLAGDTGELFF
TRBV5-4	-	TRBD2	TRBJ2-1	TGTGCCAGCACCCCGGGAGGGAGCGCAAGCTCCTACAATGAGCAGTTCTTC	CASTPGGSASSYNEQFF
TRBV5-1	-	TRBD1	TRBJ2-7	TGCGCCAGCAGCCCATGGACAGGTACCTACGAGCAGTACTTC	CASSPWTGTYEQYF
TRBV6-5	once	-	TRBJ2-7	TGTGCCAGCAGTTACCAATCTAGCAACCATTGGGAGCAGTACTTC	CASSYQSSNHWEQYF
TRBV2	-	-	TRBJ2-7	TGTGCCAGCAGTGGGGTCAGCGCCTACGAGCAGTACTTC	CASSGVSAYEQYF
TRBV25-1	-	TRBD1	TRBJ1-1	TGTGCCAGCAGTCCCCCTTGGACAGGGAACACTGAAGCTTTCTTT	CASSPPWTGNTEAFF